This entry lists 23 T cell receptor beta chains sequenced from one sample in a study of beta chain features in type 1 diabetes. Reverse transcription of all isolated RNA meant that expressed TCRB transcripts were sequenced. Assay: immunoSEQ multiplex PCR; the TCRdb copy retains only in-frame clones and omits some. The repertoire holds about 290,000 clones, with around 7.3% as singletons. Specimen: central memory CD4+ T cells from blood. The receptors were sampled from a woman aged 18 to 35 in good health.

In this sample, this clone turned up a few times. The chain uses TRBV2 and TRBJ2-3, with TRBD2 identical over 10 bases. V gave up 4 bases and J gave up 2 bases; unmatched junction bases: 6. The germline V gene has CDR1 SNHLY and CDR2 FYNNEI. This CDR3 contains 16 residues. The CDR3 DNA reads TGTGCCAGCAGTGGGACTAGCGGAGCTTACACAGATACGCAGTATTTT. Its translation: CASSGTSGAYTDTQYF.

This clone was found a few times. The chain has TRBV7-3 and TRBJ2-7; no firm D call. Trimming pared 1 base from V and 5 bases from J, leaving 9 bases between. CDR1 SGHTA and CDR2 FQGTGA come from the germline V gene. The CDR3 totals 13 residues. CDR3 protein: CASSLSIGNEQYF. DNA for the CDR3: TGTGCCAGCAGCTTAAGCATTGGGAACGAGCAGTACTTC. The full variable domain, with the rest looked up from reference TRBV7-3 and TRBJ2-7, is GAGVSQTPSNKVTEKGKYVELRCDPISGHTALYWYRQSLGQGPEFLIYFQGTGAADDSGLPNDRFFAVRPEGSVSTLKIQRTERGDSAVYLCASSLSIGNEQYFGPGTRLTVT.

This clone occurred a few times. This chain links TRBV2 with TRBJ2-7; TRBD2 is a possible D gene (6 bases). Looked up from germline, CDR1 is SNHLY and CDR2 is FYNNEI. V dropped 6 bases and J dropped 7 bases, with 19 bases sitting between them. The CDR3 is 14 residues long. This CDR3 reads CASRGAGISQEQYF. CDR3 DNA sequence: TGTGCCAGCAGGGGAGCGGGTATTTCACAAGAGCAGTACTTC.

This clone was counted only a few times. This chain uses TRBV20-1 with TRBJ2-7; possible D gene TRBD2, 6 bases. CDR3 length: 11 amino acids. Trimming shortened V by 6 bases and J by 5 bases, and 11 bases separated the two germline ends. Germline V CDR1 and CDR2: DFQATT, SNEGSKA (reference sequence). The CDR3 DNA sequence: TGCAGTGCCGGAGGGCCTGACGAGCAGTACGTC. It yields the protein CSAGGPDEQYV.

This clone was seen only a few times. The J gene is TRBJ1-1, the V gene TRBV19; 8 nucleotides align to TRBD1. There are 14 residues in the CDR3. Germline V gives CDR1 LNHDA, CDR2 SQIVND (reference sequence). J lost 1 base, V lost 5 bases, and 3 bases had no gene match. CDR3: CASSGQGWNTEAFF. The CDR3 bases are TGTGCCAGTAGTGGACAGGGCTGGAACACTGAAGCTTTCTTT. Based on the CDR3 plus reference TRBV19 and TRBJ1-1, the full variable domain is DGGITQSPKYLFRKEGQNVTLSCEQNLNHDAMYWYRQDPGQGLRLIYYSQIVNDFQKGDIAEGYSVSREKKESFPLTVTSAQKNPTAFYLCASSGQGWNTEAFFGQGTRLTVV.

The chain links TRBV7-9 to TRBJ1-6; D uncertain. The CDR3 extends over 15 amino acids. The germline V gene encodes CDR1 SEHNR and CDR2 FQNEAQ (reference sequence). The V and J ends lost 5 bases and 10 bases respectively, with 18 bases between them. CDR3 nucleotides: TGTGCCAGCAGCGAGCAGCCCAGCTTAGGGTCACCCCTCCACTTT. It specifies CASSEQPSLGSPLHF.

The chain has TRBV29-1 and TRBJ1-2; 8 bases line up with TRBD1. V gave up 1 base and J gave up 12 bases; unmatched junction bases: 7. The CDR3 has 12 amino acids. Germline CDR1 SQVTM, CDR2 ANQGSEA. The CDR3: CSVEGTGFKDTF. The CDR3 region has the DNA TGCAGCGTTGAAGGGACAGGGTTCAAGGACACCTTC.

About this clone itself: Compared with germline, one end of the junction differs, possibly owing to a read error. The chain joins TRBV6-1 to TRBJ2-1; D is unclear. Germline assignment: CDR1 MNHNS and CDR2 SASEGT. This CDR3 is built from 18 residues. CDR3 in amino acids: CASSKAAALALSYNEQFF. The CDR3 nucleotides are TGTGCCAGCAGTAAAGCCGCGGCCCTGGCACTCTCCTACAATGAGCAGTTCTTC.

This clone was recorded a few times. The CDR3 is CATAEHPPLDWETQYF. The CDR3 DNA reads TGTGCCACCGCCGAGCACCCACCGTTGGATTGGGAGACCCAGTACTTC. V is TRBV7-9 and J is TRBJ2-5; D remains ambiguous. Germline values: CDR1 SEHNR, CDR2 FQNEAQ (reference sequence). There are 16 residues in the CDR3. V gave up 10 bases and J gave up 5 bases, with 26 bases separating them. The whole variable domain, remainder taken from reference TRBV7-9 and TRBJ2-5, is DTGVSQNPRHKITKRGQNVTFRCDPISEHNRLYWYRQTLGQGPEFLTYFQNEAQLEKSRLLSDRFSAERPKGSFSTLEIQRTEQGDSAMYLCATAEHPPLDWETQYFGPGTRLLVL.

This clone was picked up a small number of times. The rearrangement joins TRBV6-5 to TRBJ2-1, with a tentative D call TRBD1 (5 bases). The V end was cut by 6 bases, the J end by 2 bases, with 11 bases between. Germline V gene data show CDR1 as MNHEY and CDR2 as SVGAGI. The CDR3 is made up of 14 amino acids. DNA of the CDR3: TGTGCCAGCAGCCTCCTACAGGCCTACAATGAGCAGTTCTTC. This encodes CASSLLQAYNEQFF.

This clone was picked up a small number of times. The rearrangement uses TRBV4-1 and TRBJ2-2, with D tentatively TRBD1 (5 bases). V lost 4 bases and J lost 5, with 14 bases in between. Germline V gene sequence: CDR1 MGHRA, CDR2 YSYEKL. CDR3 length: 15 amino acids. The CDR3 DNA reads TGCGCCAGCAGCCGCAGGGAAGGTTTGACCGGGGAGCTGTTTTTT. Its translation is CASSRREGLTGELFF.

This clone was observed a handful of times. The J gene is TRBJ2-7, the V gene TRBV23-1; possibly TRBD1 or TRBD2 for D (6 bases each). Being an ORF, TRBV23-1 has a function that is uncertain. The CDR3 covers 19 residues. The V gene lost 3 bases and the J gene lost 0 bases, with 24 bases spanning the gap. CDR3 sequence: CASSHSRGRGAVTSYEQYF. The DNA for the CDR3 is TGCGCCAGCAGTCATTCCAGGGGTAGGGGGGCGGTTACCTCCTACGAGCAGTACTTC.

This clone showed up just a few times. V usage is TRBV4-3 and J usage is TRBJ2-7, with 10 positions matching TRBD1. The CDR3 consists of 18 residues. Germline values: CDR1 LGHNA, CDR2 YSLEER. J lost 7 bases, V lost 1 base, and 16 bases had no gene match. The CDR3 is CASSQGGTGEWGPTEQYF. The CDR3 DNA reads as TGCGCCAGCAGCCAAGGTGGGACAGGGGAATGGGGCCCTACAGAGCAGTACTTC.

The chain is built from TRBV5-1 and TRBJ2-2; D is possibly TRBD1 (6 bases). Germline lookup yields CDR1 SGHRS and CDR2 YFSETQ. The CDR3 covers 14 residues. Trimming shortened V by 2 bases and J by 5 bases, and 10 bases separated the two germline ends. CDR3 amino acids: CASSFGQQTGELFF. The CDR3 DNA reads as TGCGCCAGCAGCTTCGGACAGCAGACCGGGGAGCTGTTTTTT.

The J gene is TRBJ1-2, the V gene TRBV15; perhaps TRBD1 as D (5 bases). The CDR3 length is 15 residues. CDR1 LNHNV and CDR2 YYDKDF come from the germline V gene (reference sequence). The V end lost 1 base, the J end lost 5 bases, and 14 bases lay between the germline ends. The DNA for the CDR3 is TGTGCCACCAGCAGAGCCGGGCAGGGACTGTATGGCTACACCTTC. Protein sequence: CATSRAGQGLYGYTF.

This clone appeared a few times. The V and J genes are TRBV28 and TRBJ1-2, with no clear D. The germline V gene encodes CDR1 MDHEN and CDR2 SYDVKM. The CDR3 has 13 amino acids. The ends were cut back, 5 bases at V and 5 bases at J, with 12 bases in the middle. This chain's CDR3 is CASSLPAHYGYTF. CDR3 DNA sequence: TGTGCCAGCAGTCTCCCGGCCCATTATGGCTACACCTTC.

The table lists this clone with a few counts. The chain combines TRBV7-8 with TRBJ2-7; possible D gene TRBD1, 5 bases. CDR1 and CDR2 from the germline V gene are SGHVS and FQNEAQ. The germline V and J ends were trimmed by 2 bases and 3 bases, with 8 bases remaining between them. The CDR3 is made up of 13 amino acids. For the CDR3, the DNA is TGTGCCAGCAGCTTAACAGGCTTCTACGAGCAGTACGTC. Amino acids: CASSLTGFYEQYV.

This clone was recorded a few times. This chain links TRBV6-7 with TRBJ2-1; no reliable D call. Being an ORF, TRBV6-7 has a function that is uncertain. CDR3 length equals 13 residues. With 5 bases removed from V and 6 bases from J, the gap between germline ends came to 11 bases. For the CDR3, the DNA is TGTGCCAGCAGTGACCCCGTGTGCAATGAGCAGTTCTTC. Its protein product is CASSDPVCNEQFF.

The chain employs TRBV9 and TRBJ2-3; 7 bases are a match to TRBD1. Germline V gives CDR1 SGDLS, CDR2 YYNGEE. This CDR3 contains 15 residues. V was clipped by 4 bases and J by 0 bases; unmatched bases: 5. In DNA, the CDR3 is TGTGCCAGCAGCCGACTGACAGGGAGCACAGATACGCAGTATTTT. It encodes CASSRLTGSTDTQYF.

J is TRBJ2-7 and V is TRBV28, with D tentatively TRBD1 (5 bases). In germline, CDR1 is MDHEN, CDR2 SYDVKM. V was cut by 6 bases and J by 0 bases, with 15 bases left in between. The CDR3 length is 15 residues. CDR3 region: CASSPNRWSSYEQYV. The CDR3, as DNA: TGTGCCAGCAGCCCGAACAGGTGGAGCTCCTACGAGCAGTACGTC.

This clone was counted only a few times. The genes are TRBV18 and TRBJ2-5; 8 nucleotides match TRBD1. Germline V gene data show CDR1 as KGHSH and CDR2 as LQKENI. Trimming removed 2 bases from V and 7 bases from J; junction bases left unmatched: 6. This CDR3 has 14 amino acids. CDR3 coding DNA: TGTGCCAGCTCACCAATGGACAGGGTGGGGACCCAGTACTTC. Translating gives CASSPMDRVGTQYF.

This clone has just a few counts. The rearrangement joins TRBV6-5 to TRBJ2-3; 11 nucleotides line up with TRBD2. Germline CDR1 MNHEY, CDR2 SVGAGI. With 5 bases clipped from V and 4 bases from J, the junction kept 5 bases outside the gene matches. This CDR3 region has 15 residues. The DNA of the CDR3 is TGTGCCAGCAGTGCCTTAGCGGGAGGGCCAGATACGCAGTATTTT. Its protein is CASSALAGGPDTQYF.

This clone has a handful of counts. The chain has TRBV5-1 and TRBJ2-7; no clear D gene. From germline, CDR1 is SGHRS and CDR2 YFSETQ. The V end was cut by 4 bases, the J end by 5 bases, with 7 bases between. CDR3 size: 11 residues. The CDR3 spells CASSQFHEQYV. The CDR3 DNA reads TGCGCCAGCAGCCAGTTCCACGAGCAGTACGTC.